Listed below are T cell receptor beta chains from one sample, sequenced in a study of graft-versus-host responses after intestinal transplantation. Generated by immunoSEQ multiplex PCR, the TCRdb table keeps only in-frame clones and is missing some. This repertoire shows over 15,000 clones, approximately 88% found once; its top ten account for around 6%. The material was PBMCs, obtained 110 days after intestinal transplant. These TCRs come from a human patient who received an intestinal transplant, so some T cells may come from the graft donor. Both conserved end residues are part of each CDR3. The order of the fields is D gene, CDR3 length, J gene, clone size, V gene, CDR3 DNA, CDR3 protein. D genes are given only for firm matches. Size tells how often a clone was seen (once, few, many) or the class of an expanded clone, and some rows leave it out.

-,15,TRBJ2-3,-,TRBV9,TGTGCCGGCGGAGACGGACAAGCTAGCACAGATACGCAGTATTTT,CAGGDGQASTDTQYF
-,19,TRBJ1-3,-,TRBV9,TGTGCCAGCAGCATCCAGGGCGGTCTGACTTACTCCTCTGGAAACACCATATATTTT,CASSIQGGLTYSSGNTIYF
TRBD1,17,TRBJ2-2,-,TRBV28,TGTGCCAGCAGTTTATGGGGACAGGGGGCGAACACCGGGGAGCTGTTTTTT,CASSLWGQGANTGELFF
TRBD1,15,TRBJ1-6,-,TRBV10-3,TGTGCCATCAGTGAGTCGGGACAGGGGGTTTCACCCCTCCACTTT,CAISESGQGVSPLHF
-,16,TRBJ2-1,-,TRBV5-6,TGTGCCAGCAGCTTTGGGACACATAGCTCCTACAATGAGCAGTTCTTC,CASSFGTHSSYNEQFF
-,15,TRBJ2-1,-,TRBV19,TGTGCCAGTAGTATAGCAGGGGCGGTAGACAATGAGCAGTTCTTC,CASSIAGAVDNEQFF
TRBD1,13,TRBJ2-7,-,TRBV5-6,TGTGCCAGCAGCTTTACAGGGGTCTACGAGCAGTACTTC,CASSFTGVYEQYF
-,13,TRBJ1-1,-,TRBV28,TGTGCCAGCAGTTTAAGGGAGTACACTGAAGCTTTCTTT,CASSLREYTEAFF
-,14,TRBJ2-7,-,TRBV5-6,TGTGCCAGCAGCTTGGTACCTGCGGGACACGAGCAGTACTTC,CASSLVPAGHEQYF
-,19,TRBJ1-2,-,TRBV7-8,TGTGCCAGCAGCTTAGGCCCCTGGGCCAGCGGGGCCGGTAACTATGGCTACACCTTC,CASSLGPWASGAGNYGYTF
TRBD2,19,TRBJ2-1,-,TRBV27,TGTGCCAGCAGTACCCATCTCCCCACGACTAGCGGGAGTAGCAATGAGCAGTTCTTC,CASSTHLPTTSGSSNEQFF
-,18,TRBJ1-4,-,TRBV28,TGTGCCAGCAGTTCAATTATGAATGCAGGGGTAAGGGATGAAAAACTGTTTTTT,CASSSIMNAGVRDEKLFF
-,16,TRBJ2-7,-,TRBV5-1,TGCGCCAGCAGCTTGGAGCTAGGGGTTAGTACCTACGAGCAGTACTTC,CASSLELGVSTYEQYF
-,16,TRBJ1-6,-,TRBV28,TGTGCCAGCAGCCGCTTCCCAAACAGGGAGAGGTCACCCCTCCACTTT,CASSRFPNRERSPLHF
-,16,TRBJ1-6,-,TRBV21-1,TGTGCCAGCAGCAAAGGTGACGGGTTAGGGGGATCACCCCTCCACTTT,CASSKGDGLGGSPLHF
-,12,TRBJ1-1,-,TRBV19,TGTGCCAGTAGTATCGGGGGGAGGAATGCTTTCTTT,CASSIGGRNAFF
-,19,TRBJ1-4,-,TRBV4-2,TGTGCCAGCAGCCAAAGCCCCATCAGTTTTGAGGCAACTAATGAAAAACTGTTTTTT,CASSQSPISFEATNEKLFF
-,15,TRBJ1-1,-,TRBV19,TGTGCCAGTACCTGGACCACGACAACGAACACTGAAGCTTTCTTT,CASTWTTTTNTEAFF
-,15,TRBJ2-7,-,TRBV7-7,TGTGCTAGCAGCTTAGCTCAGGGGCTCCCCTACGAGCAGTACTTC,CASSLAQGLPYEQYF
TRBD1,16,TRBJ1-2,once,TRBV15,TGTGCCACCAGCCCAACAAACTTGGACAGGGGGCGCGGCTACACCTTC,CATSPTNLDRGRGYTF
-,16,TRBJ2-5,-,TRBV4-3,TGCGCCAGCAGCCAAGAAGGTCAGGGAATCCAAGAGACCCAGTACTTC,CASSQEGQGIQETQYF
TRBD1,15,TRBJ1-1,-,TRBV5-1,TGCGCCAGCAGCGCCGCAGGGGGATTCTACGCTGAAGCTTTCTTT,CASSAAGGFYAEAFF
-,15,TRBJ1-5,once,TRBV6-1,TGTGCCAGCAGCCTCACCGGGGCCGATAATCAGCCCCAGCATTTT,CASSLTGADNQPQHF
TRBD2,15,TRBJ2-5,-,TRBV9,TGTGCCAGCAGCGTAGGGTCGGGAGGAGGGGAGACCCAGTACTTC,CASSVGSGGGETQYF
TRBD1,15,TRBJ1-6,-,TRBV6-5,TGTGCCAGCAGCCGGGACAGGGGTTTGAATTCACCCCTCCACTTT,CASSRDRGLNSPLHF
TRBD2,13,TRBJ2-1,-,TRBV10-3,TGTGCCATCAGAGGACTAGCGGACAGTGAGCAGTTCTTC,CAIRGLADSEQFF
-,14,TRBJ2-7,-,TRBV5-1,TGCGCCAGCAGCTTGGTTCGGGACGGATACGAGCAGTACTTC,CASSLVRDGYEQYF
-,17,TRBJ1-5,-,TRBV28,TGTGCCAGCAGTCTTGGACAGTTTGTTTATAGCAATCAGCCCCAGCATTTT,CASSLGQFVYSNQPQHF
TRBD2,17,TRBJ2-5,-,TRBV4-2,TGTGCCAGCAGCCCGGAAGTCCTGGCTAGCGGGAGCGGGACCCAGTACTTC,CASSPEVLASGSGTQYF
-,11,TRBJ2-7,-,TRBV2,TGTGCCAGCAGTGTCGCCTACGAGCAGTACTTC,CASSVAYEQYF
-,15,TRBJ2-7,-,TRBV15,TGTGCCACCAGCAGAGAAAGGACACCAGCCTACGAGCAGTACTTC,CATSRERTPAYEQYF
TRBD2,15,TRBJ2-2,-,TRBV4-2,TGTGCCAGCAGCCCGGCTAGCGGGGTAGCCGGGGAGCTGTTTTTT,CASSPASGVAGELFF
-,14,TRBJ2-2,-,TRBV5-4,TGTGCCAGCACCCCCAGGGGCGGCACCGGGGAGCTGTTTTTT,CASTPRGGTGELFF
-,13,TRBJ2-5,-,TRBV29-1,TGCAGCGTCTTAGGACGATACCAAGAGACCCAGTACTTC,CSVLGRYQETQYF
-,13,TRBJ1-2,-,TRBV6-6,TGTGCCAGCAGTTACGGGCAGAACTATGGCTACACCTTC,CASSYGQNYGYTF
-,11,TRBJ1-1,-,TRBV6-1,TGTGCCAGCAGTGGGGTCACTGAAGCTTTCTTT,CASSGVTEAFF
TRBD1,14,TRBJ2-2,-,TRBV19,TGTGCCAGTAGTCCCCAGGGGGCGTCCGGGGAGCTGTTTTTT,CASSPQGASGELFF
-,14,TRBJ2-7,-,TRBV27,TGTGCCAGCAGTTTAGGCCCAGAGACCTACGAGCAGTACTTC,CASSLGPETYEQYF
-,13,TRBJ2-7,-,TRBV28,TGTGCCAGCCGATCCGGGAGCTCCTACGAGCAGTACTTC,CASRSGSSYEQYF
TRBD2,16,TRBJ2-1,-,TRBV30,TGTGCCTGGGCTATCGGGACTAGCGGTAACTACAATGAGCAGTTCTTC,CAWAIGTSGNYNEQFF
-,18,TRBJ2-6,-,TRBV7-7,TGTGCCAGCAGCGTGTGCGCTAAGCCACAAAGTCGGGCCAACGTCCTGACTTTC,CASSVCAKPQSRANVLTF
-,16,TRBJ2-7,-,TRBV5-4,TGTGCCAGCAGCAACTCCGGTACAGGGCTTTCCTACGAGCAGTACTTC,CASSNSGTGLSYEQYF
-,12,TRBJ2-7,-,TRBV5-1,TGCGCCAGCAGACAGGGACCCTACGAGCAGTACTTC,CASRQGPYEQYF
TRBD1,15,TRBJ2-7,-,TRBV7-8,TGTGCCAGCAGCTTACACAGGGGGATCTGGTGCGAGCAGTACTTC,CASSLHRGIWCEQYF